This section outlines one T cell receptor (beta chain) sequence together with its context. This clonotype was detected only once. What antigen it recognizes has not been identified. No much larger clone exists at a distance of one base, and base qualities are not known. A single read offers scant evidence. The sample comes from a study of Graves' ophthalmopathy and Graves' hyperthyroidism (dated by TCRdb to 2016 to 2019). In terms of the full investigation: Peripheral blood was collected at initial diagnosis, before any treatment. TCR beta repertoire signatures were used to distinguish Graves' ophthalmopathy from Graves' hyperthyroidism and to predict progression to ophthalmopathy. In total, 135 blood samples were TCR-sequenced: 40 to 45 ophthalmopathy, approximately 75 hyperthyroidism and roughly 17 hyperthyroidism-to-ophthalmopathy patients. To explore V-J signatures distinguishing ophthalmopathy from hyperthyroidism, a discovery set of 100 or so patients (fewer than 45 ophthalmopathy, around 55 stable hyperthyroidism) was enrolled. For independent validation, a separate cohort was made up of some 18 hyperthyroidism patients plus 17 patients who later progressed from hyperthyroidism to ophthalmopathy. In five or six hyperthyroidism patients, the T-cell repertoires found in thyroid tissue were compared with those found in blood. Following sampling, methimazole starting at 30 mg daily was administered to hyperthyroidism patients, and high-dose intravenous methylprednisolone was administered to ophthalmopathy patients. The roughly 91 discovery patients were randomly divided into training and test sets at a 7:3 ratio.

The full study reports these points: In validation, the model predicted ophthalmopathy progression with nearly 71% sensitivity and around 72% specificity; some 13 predicted patients were CT-confirmed with GO in a median of around 6.5 months. Among expanded thyroid clonotypes with frequency above 0.001, most also showed up in blood, which suggests that blood repertoires may reflect the thyroid immune response. Ophthalmopathy was separated from stable hyperthyroidism by the 13-signature model with roughly 87% sensitivity and about 81% specificity in cross-validation and with 80%/75% in the test set. Sample size was not predetermined statistically, and investigators were not blinded to group allocation.

Trimming at the junction amounts to 5 bases on V and 3 bases on J, and the germline ends lie 11 bases apart. CDR1 GTSNPN and CDR2 SVGIG were looked up in the germline V gene (reference sequence). Its CDR3 holds 12 amino acids, cysteine through phenylalanine. Only CDR3 DNA is held: 36 bases, read in frame from base 1. The ophthalmopathy patients had moderately to severely active disease, with a Clinical Activity Score of 3 or higher, a NOSPECS grade of 4 or higher, and a disease duration of less than 3 months. Anyone with other autoimmune diseases, uncontrolled infections, pregnancy or lactation was excluded from the study. Diagnosis relied on clinical symptoms, serum thyroxine, TRAb, thyroid ultrasound and orbital computed tomography. Using Ficoll-Paque density gradient centrifugation, PBMCs were isolated from less than 11 ml of fresh peripheral blood. Trizol reagent was used to extract the total RNA, and its quality was then checked on an Agilent 2100 Bioanalyzer.

For repertoire sequencing, the TCR beta CDR3 regions were amplified from RNA transcripts. The first round was an RT-PCR using HTBI primers with the Qiagen OneStep RT-PCR kit, and this first round was followed by a second-round multiplex PCR, then size selection and purification. Libraries were sequenced on an Illumina HiSeq2000 using paired-end 100 bp reads. The authors' analysis ran thus. SOAPnuke was used to process the reads, removing any read that contained adapters or uncalled bases, had a mean Phred below 15, or lacked an exact match to the constant primer or identifier. COPE v1.2.5 was used to merge the high-quality paired reads. Unique nucleotide sequences were defined as clonotypes and aligned to IMGT TRB V, D and J references using MiTCR v1.1. The analysis was limited to V-J combinations with a frequency above 0.0001, which together covered 99.2% of repertoires. For each V-J combination, a TCR clonal expansion and chaos score was defined as the ratio of F50 clonal expansion to chaos observed in the TCRdist matrix. Welch's t-statistics and random forest were used to reduce the features to 10 to 15 V-J combinations, which were then used as input to a naive Bayes classifier. The similarity between thyroid and blood repertoires was quantified using the Morisita-Horn index. TCRdb reprocessed the public reads (quality trimming at Q25 with fastp, clone calling with MiXCR) and kept in-frame beta chains. Rows are unified per CDR3 protein, each entry keeping the most common DNA and genes. TCRdb, not the authors, supplied the V and J calls. The sample data list more than 150,000 distinct CDR3 sequences, and about 40% of these were observed just once. About 6% of the sample goes to the ten largest clones.

The clonotype comes from a woman aged 40 to 50 with Graves' ophthalmopathy. Donor details come from another sample of the same person, matched by shared clones. The chain is encoded by TRBV30 joined to TRBJ2-7; a weak D assignment points to TRBD2 (5 bases agree). The material sequenced was peripheral blood. The DNA is TGTGCCTGGGCTCGGGGTGGCTACGAGCAGTACTTC. It encodes CAWARGGYEQYF.